These T cell receptor beta chains were read from a single sample in a study of control samples from healthy donors and cancer patients. Repertoires were generated with immunoSEQ multiplex PCR, while TCRdb's copy carries only in-frame clones and drops some. The repertoire has 160,000 or so clones, nearly 95% of them found once; the top ten carry roughly 2.3%. Sequencing was performed on blood. Receptors originate from a man in his fifties or sixties in good health. The CDR3 runs from the conserved cysteine through the conserved F or W. The D gene is left open where the match is weak. Rows may omit the clone size; those that give it use once, few, many or a size class.

CASSPNQGAGETQYF	TGTGCCAGCTCACCAAATCAGGGGGCGGGAGAGACCCAGTACTTC	15	TRBD1	TRBV18	TRBJ2-5	.
CASSLAVGQETQYF	TGCGCCAGCAGCTTAGCGGTGGGACAAGAGACCCAGTACTTC	14	.	TRBV5-1	TRBJ2-5	.
CASRPPLSGQLRGTIYF	TGTGCCAGCAGGCCGCCCCTAAGCGGACAACTAAGAGGCACCATATATTTT	17	.	TRBV28	TRBJ1-3	.
CAISASGGSMDGYTF	TGTGCCATCAGTGCCTCTGGCGGCTCGATGGATGGCTACACCTTC	15	.	TRBV10-3	TRBJ1-2	.
CAISDGTGSQPQHF	TGTGCCATCAGTGATGGGACGGGCAGTCAGCCCCAGCATTTT	14	.	TRBV10-3	TRBJ1-5	.
CASSHVEEGTDTQYF	TGTGCCAGCAGCCACGTGGAAGAAGGCACAGATACGCAGTATTTT	15	.	TRBV9	TRBJ2-3	.
CASTRAGLAVSNEQFF	TGTGCCAGCACTAGAGCGGGACTAGCAGTATCCAATGAGCAGTTCTTC	16	TRBD2	TRBV27	TRBJ2-1	once
CASSSGQISYNEQFF	TGTGCCAGCAGCTCGGGACAGATCTCCTACAATGAGCAGTTCTTC	15	TRBD1	TRBV11-2	TRBJ2-1	once
CASRGTGLSNQPQHF	TGCGCCAGCAGAGGAACAGGGTTGAGCAATCAGCCCCAGCATTTT	15	.	TRBV10-2	TRBJ1-5	.
CASSTGTGDQPQHF	TGCGCCAGCAGCACGGGGACAGGGGATCAGCCCCAGCATTTT	14	TRBD1	TRBV5-1	TRBJ1-5	.
CASSQERALDITIYF	TGCGCCAGCAGCCAAGAGAGGGCCCTAGACATCACCATATATTTT	15	.	TRBV4-1	TRBJ1-3	.
CASSPTTEGKAFF	TGTGCCAGTAGTCCAACGACGGAGGGGAAGGCTTTCTTT	13	.	TRBV19	TRBJ1-1	.
CASVTAGGPWAAQYF	TGTGCCAGCGTTACAGCGGGAGGGCCGTGGGCGGCGCAGTATTTT	15	TRBD2	TRBV27	TRBJ2-3	.
CASSNRQGGTDTQYF	TGCGCCAGCAGCAACCGACAGGGTGGCACAGATACGCAGTATTTT	15	TRBD1	TRBV4-1	TRBJ2-3	.
CASTANYGYTF	TGTGCCAGCACCGCTAACTATGGCTACACCTTC	11	.	TRBV6-5	TRBJ1-2	.
CASSQDRVAGGLFGGELFF	TGCGCCAGCAGCCAAGATCGGGTAGCGGGAGGGCTGTTCGGCGGGGAGCTGTTTTTT	19	TRBD2	TRBV4-1	TRBJ2-2	few
CASSIWRASSYEQYF	TGTGCCAGTAGTATATGGAGGGCTTCTTCCTACGAGCAGTACTTC	15	.	TRBV19	TRBJ2-7	.
CASSFRGLREEKLFF	TGTGCCAGCAGTTTCAGGGGCCTTCGAGAGGAAAAACTGTTTTTT	15	.	TRBV27	TRBJ1-4	.
CAISNSGNEQFF	TGTGCCATCAGCAACAGTGGCAATGAGCAGTTCTTC	12	.	TRBV10-3	TRBJ2-1	.
CASSSEAPNPTGELFF	TGTGCCAGCAGTTCTGAGGCACCAAACCCTACCGGGGAGCTGTTTTTT	16	.	TRBV28	TRBJ2-2	once
CASSFPGTLYGYTF	TGTGCCAGCAGCTTCCCCGGGACCCTCTATGGCTACACCTTC	14	.	TRBV5-4	TRBJ1-2	.
CASSEQAAINTEAFF	TGCGCCAGCAGTGAACAGGCCGCGATAAACACTGAAGCTTTCTTT	15	.	TRBV10-1	TRBJ1-1	.
CASSVALGGASGTKTTDTQYF	TGTGCCAGCAGCGTAGCTTTGGGCGGGGCTAGCGGGACAAAAACCACAGATACGCAGTATTTT	21	TRBD2	TRBV9	TRBJ2-3	.
CATSRAGSSSYNEQFF	TGTGCCACCAGCAGAGCGGGGTCGAGCTCCTACAATGAGCAGTTCTTC	16	.	TRBV15	TRBJ2-1	.
CASSVVGGGTYNEQFF	TGTGCCAGCAGCGTAGTTGGCGGCGGGACCTACAATGAGCAGTTCTTC	16	.	TRBV9	TRBJ2-1	.
CASSLISGDTQYF	TGTGCCAGCAGTTTAATTAGCGGCGATACGCAGTATTTT	13	.	TRBV27	TRBJ2-3	.
CASSVGASGPQNTQYF	TGTGCCAGCAGCGTAGGGGCTAGCGGGCCCCAGAATACGCAGTATTTT	16	TRBD2	TRBV9	TRBJ2-3	.
CASSQTATYEQYF	TGTGCCAGCAGCCAGACCGCCACCTACGAGCAGTACTTC	13	.	TRBV6-2/TRBV6-3	TRBJ2-7	.
CASNQGGGDEQFF	TGTGCCAGCAACCAAGGAGGCGGGGATGAGCAGTTCTTC	13	.	TRBV28	TRBJ2-1	.
CASRRTGTNYGYTF	TGTGCCAGTCGGCGGACAGGAACTAACTATGGCTACACCTTC	14	TRBD1	TRBV6-5	TRBJ1-2	.
CASRLDRPNEKLFF	TGCGCCAGCAGACTCGACAGACCTAATGAAAAACTGTTTTTT	14	.	TRBV4-1	TRBJ1-4	once
CSVRKASTDTQYF	TGCAGCGTACGAAAGGCGAGCACAGATACGCAGTATTTT	13	.	TRBV29-1	TRBJ2-3	.
CASSQERWRSSGNTIYF	TGTGCCAGCAGCCAAGAAAGGTGGCGGAGCTCTGGAAACACCATATATTTT	17	.	TRBV3-1/TRBV3-2	TRBJ1-3	few
CASSPLVGDYGSTEAFF	TGTGCCAGCAGCCCCCTTGTGGGGGACTACGGGAGCACTGAAGCTTTCTTT	17	.	TRBV3-1/TRBV3-2	TRBJ1-1	once
CASSERGGQIRQYF	TGTGCCAGCAGCGAAAGGGGTGGGCAGATAAGGCAGTACTTC	14	.	TRBV7-9	TRBJ2-7	.
CASSFSRVNEQFF	TGTGCCAGCAGCTTTTCCAGGGTAAATGAGCAGTTCTTC	13	.	TRBV11-3	TRBJ2-1	.
CASSWTGSNQPQHF	TGCGCCAGCAGCTGGACAGGGAGCAATCAGCCCCAGCATTTT	14	TRBD1	TRBV5-1	TRBJ1-5	.
CASSLSSGRAYF	TGTGCCAGCAGCTTATCTAGCGGGAGGGCCTACTTC	12	TRBD2	TRBV11-3	TRBJ2-7	.
CASSRLAVEETQYF	TGTGCCAGCAGCCGACTAGCGGTGGAGGAGACCCAGTACTTC	14	TRBD2	TRBV11-2	TRBJ2-5	.
CASSHRQGSDTQYF	TGTGCCAGCAGCCATCGACAGGGTTCAGATACGCAGTATTTT	14	TRBD1	TRBV3-1/TRBV3-2	TRBJ2-3	.
CASSEQHSNTEAFF	TGCGCCAGCAGTGAGCAACACTCCAACACTGAAGCTTTCTTT	14	.	TRBV10-2	TRBJ1-1	.
CASSHGDRGYSAKNIQYF	TGTGCCAGCAGCCACGGGGACAGGGGGTATTCAGCCAAAAACATTCAGTACTTC	18	TRBD1	TRBV14	TRBJ2-4	.
CASSSWTSGSTGETQYF	TGTGCCAGCAGTTCATGGACTAGCGGGAGTACAGGAGAGACCCAGTACTTC	17	TRBD2	TRBV28	TRBJ2-5	.
CSVGDSGSSGQFF	TGCAGCGTCGGTGACAGCGGGAGTTCGGGGCAGTTCTTC	13	TRBD2	TRBV29-1	TRBJ2-1	.